Each of the 8 T cell receptor beta chains below was sequenced from the same sample in a study of shared T cell receptors in the human thymus. The data were produced by immunoSEQ multiplex PCR, yet TCRdb's version contains in-frame clones alone and is incomplete. Of about 500,000 clones listed, around 78% are singletons. The sample also formed part of further work on human thymus T cells.

The specimen sequenced was thymocytes. All receptors derive from a boy under two years old with a congenital heart defect.

This sequence joins TRBV4-1 and TRBJ2-3; TRBD2 aligns across 11 bases. The ends lost 1 base at V and 3 bases at J; junction bases unmatched: 3. There are 16 residues in the CDR3. CDR1 and CDR2 (germline): MGHRA, YSYEKL. CDR3 sequence reads: CASSQVPSGRTDTQYF. The CDR3 nucleotides are TGCGCCAGCAGCCAAGTCCCTAGCGGGAGGACAGATACGCAGTATTTT.

This clone was counted between two and nine times. This chain links TRBV11-2 with TRBJ2-7; weak D call: TRBD2 (5 bases). CDR1 and CDR2 from the germline V gene are SGHAT and FQNNGV. V was pared by 1 base and J by 3 bases, with 10 bases between. The CDR3 totals 14 residues. The CDR3: CASSLVTRVYEQYF. The CDR3 region has the DNA TGTGCCAGCAGCTTAGTAACTAGAGTCTACGAGCAGTACTTC.

This clone occurred a few times. The gene calls are TRBV5-4 and TRBJ2-7, with D perhaps TRBD1 (6 bases). V lost 5 bases, J lost 0 bases, and 12 bases lay in between. The CDR3 sequence is 14 residues long. CDR1 is SGHNT, CDR2 YYREEE, per germline (reference sequence). Here the CDR3 reads CASSSRGSSYEQYF. In nucleotides, the CDR3 is TGTGCCAGCAGTTCGAGGGGGAGCTCCTACGAGCAGTACTTC.

The gene calls are TRBV7-2 and TRBJ1-5, with TRBD1 identical over 10 bases. J lost 5 bases, V lost 5 bases, and 9 bases had no gene match. Per the germline V gene, CDR1 is SGHTA and CDR2 is FQGNSA. The CDR3 is 16 amino acids. In DNA, the CDR3 is TGTGCCAGCAGCGCGACCGGGACAGGGGAAGATCAGCCCCAGCATTTT. Translation gives CASSATGTGEDQPQHF.

The gene calls are TRBV7-8 and TRBJ2-2, with D unclear. This CDR3 contains 13 residues. V lost 5 bases, J lost 6 bases, and 10 bases lay in between. In germline, CDR1 is SGHVS, CDR2 FQNEAQ. Here the CDR3 reads CASSPLPSGELFF. In DNA form, the CDR3 reads TGTGCCAGCAGCCCCCTTCCCTCCGGGGAGCTGTTTTTT. The complete variable domain, with remaining parts taken from reference TRBV7-8 and TRBJ2-2, reads GAGVSQSPRYKVAKRGQDVALRCDPISGHVSLFWYQQALGQGPEFLTYFQNEAQLDKSGLPSDRFFAERPEGSVSTLKIQRTQQEDSAVYLCASSPLPSGELFFGEGSRLTVL.

The chain has TRBV27 and TRBJ2-3, with 10 positions matching TRBD2. V lost 3 bases to trimming and J lost 14 bases; unmatched junction nucleotides: 8. Germline-derived CDR1 and CDR2 are MNHEY and SMNVEV (reference sequence). The CDR3 spans 13 residues. The CDR3 nucleotides read TGTGCCAGCAGTTTCAGGACTAGCGGCCCGAGGTATTTT. It codes for CASSFRTSGPRYF.

The chain joins TRBV6-4 to TRBJ2-1, with 7 bases fitting TRBD1. The germline V gene encodes CDR1 MRHNA and CDR2 SNTAGT. Losses at the gene ends were 6 bases for V and 8 bases for J; bases not matched to a gene: 13. CDR3 length: 15 residues. The CDR3 reads CASRLDRSLDHEQFF. The CDR3 nucleotides read TGTGCCAGCAGATTGGACAGGTCTCTGGACCATGAGCAGTTCTTC.

The chain links TRBV6-4 to TRBJ1-1; 9 bases fit TRBD1. With 2 bases clipped from V and 11 bases from J, the junction kept 3 bases outside the gene matches. This CDR3 region has 12 residues. CDR1 is MRHNA, CDR2 SNTAGT, per germline. CDR3 protein: CASSDDGQGAFF. DNA for the CDR3: TGTGCCAGCAGTGACGACGGACAGGGGGCTTTCTTT.